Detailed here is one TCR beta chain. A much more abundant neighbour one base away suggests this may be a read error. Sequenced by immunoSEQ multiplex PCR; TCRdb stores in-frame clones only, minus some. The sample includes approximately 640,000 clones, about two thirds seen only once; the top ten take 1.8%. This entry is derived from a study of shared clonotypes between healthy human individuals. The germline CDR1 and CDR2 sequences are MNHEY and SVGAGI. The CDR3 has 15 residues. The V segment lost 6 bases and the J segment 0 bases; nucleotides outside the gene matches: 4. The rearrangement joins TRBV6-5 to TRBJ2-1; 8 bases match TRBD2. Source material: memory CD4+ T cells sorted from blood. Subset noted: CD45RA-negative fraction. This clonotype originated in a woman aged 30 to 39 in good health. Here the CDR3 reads CASSLAGSSYNEQFF. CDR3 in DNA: TGTGCCAGCAGCTTAGCGGGAAGCTCCTACAATGAGCAGTTCTTC.